This T cell receptor beta chain was recovered during a study of blood T cell repertoires in COVID-19. The overall study: From the United States, Italy and Spain came samples of acute and convalescent COVID-19.

Only a few counts were recorded for this clone. J lost 0 bases, V lost 6 bases, and 9 bases had no gene match. The V gene's germline CDR1 is MDHEN and CDR2 SYDVKM. CDR3 length: 17 residues. The method was immunoSEQ multiplex PCR; TCRdb's version includes in-frame clones alone and lacks a portion of them. The sample records 250,000 to 350,000 clones, approximately 90% being singletons. This chain connects TRBV28 to TRBJ1-5, with 9 bases matching TRBD1. This TCR was sampled from a man younger than 45 with acute or convalescent COVID-19. The sample taken for sequencing was peripheral blood. CDR3 coding DNA: TGTGCCAGCAGGCCCGGGACAGGGTCTCATAGCAATCAGCCCCAGCATTTT. Translated: CASRPGTGSHSNQPQHF.